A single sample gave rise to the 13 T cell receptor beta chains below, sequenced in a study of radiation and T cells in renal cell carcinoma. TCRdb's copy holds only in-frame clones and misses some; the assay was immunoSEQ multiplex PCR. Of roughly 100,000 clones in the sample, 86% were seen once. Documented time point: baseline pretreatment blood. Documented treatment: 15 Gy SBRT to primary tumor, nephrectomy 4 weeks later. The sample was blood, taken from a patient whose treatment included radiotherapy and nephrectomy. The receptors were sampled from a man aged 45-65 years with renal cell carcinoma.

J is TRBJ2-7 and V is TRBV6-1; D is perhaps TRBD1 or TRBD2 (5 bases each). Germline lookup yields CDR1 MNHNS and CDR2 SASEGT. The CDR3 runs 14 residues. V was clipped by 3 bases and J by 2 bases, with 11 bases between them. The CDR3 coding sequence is TGTGCCAGCAGTGAGGGGACCCTGACCTACGAGCAGTACTTC. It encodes CASSEGTLTYEQYF.

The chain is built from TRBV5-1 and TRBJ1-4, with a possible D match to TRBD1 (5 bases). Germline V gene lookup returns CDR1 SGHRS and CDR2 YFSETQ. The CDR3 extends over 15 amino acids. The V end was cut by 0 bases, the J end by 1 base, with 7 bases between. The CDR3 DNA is TGCGCCAGCAGCTTGGAGGGGAGAACTAATGAAAAACTGTTTTTT. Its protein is CASSLEGRTNEKLFF.

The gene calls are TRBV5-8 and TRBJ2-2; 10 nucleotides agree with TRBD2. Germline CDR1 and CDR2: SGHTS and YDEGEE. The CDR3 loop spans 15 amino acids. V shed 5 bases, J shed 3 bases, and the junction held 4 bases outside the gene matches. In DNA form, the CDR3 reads TGTGCCAGCAGACCTAGCGGGAGCCACACCGGGGAGCTGTTTTTT. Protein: CASRPSGSHTGELFF.

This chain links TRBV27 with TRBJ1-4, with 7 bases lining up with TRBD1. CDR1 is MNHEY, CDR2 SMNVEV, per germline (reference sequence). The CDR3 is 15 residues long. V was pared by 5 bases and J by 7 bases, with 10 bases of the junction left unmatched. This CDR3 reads CASSTLVTGTEKLFF. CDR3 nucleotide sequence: TGTGCCAGCAGTACCCTAGTGACAGGGACTGAAAAACTGTTTTTT.

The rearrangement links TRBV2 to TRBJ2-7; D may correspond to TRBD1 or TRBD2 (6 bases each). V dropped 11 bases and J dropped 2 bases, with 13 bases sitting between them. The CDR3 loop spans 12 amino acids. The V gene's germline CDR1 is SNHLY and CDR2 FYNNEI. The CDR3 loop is CAGGRGPYEQYF. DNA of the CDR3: TGTGCCGGGGGACGGGGGCCCTACGAGCAGTACTTC.

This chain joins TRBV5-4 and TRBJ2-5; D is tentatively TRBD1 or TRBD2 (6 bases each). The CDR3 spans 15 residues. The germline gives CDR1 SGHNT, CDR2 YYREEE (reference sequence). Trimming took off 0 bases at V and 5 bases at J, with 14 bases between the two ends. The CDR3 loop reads CASSLEGGKGETQYF. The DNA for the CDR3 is TGTGCCAGCAGCTTGGAAGGGGGGAAAGGGGAGACCCAGTACTTC.

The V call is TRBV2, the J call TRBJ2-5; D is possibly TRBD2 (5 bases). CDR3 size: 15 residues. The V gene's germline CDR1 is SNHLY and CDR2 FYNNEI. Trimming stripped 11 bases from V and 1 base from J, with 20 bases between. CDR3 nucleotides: TGTGCCGCAAACGGCGGGCTGACGATCCAAGAGACCCAGTACTTC. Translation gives CAANGGLTIQETQYF.

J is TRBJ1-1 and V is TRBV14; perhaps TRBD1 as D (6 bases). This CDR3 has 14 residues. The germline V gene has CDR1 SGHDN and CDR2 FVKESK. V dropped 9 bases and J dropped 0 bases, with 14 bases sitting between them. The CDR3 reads CASSGAGMNTEAFF. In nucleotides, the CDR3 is TGTGCCAGTTCAGGGGCAGGCATGAACACTGAAGCTTTCTTT.

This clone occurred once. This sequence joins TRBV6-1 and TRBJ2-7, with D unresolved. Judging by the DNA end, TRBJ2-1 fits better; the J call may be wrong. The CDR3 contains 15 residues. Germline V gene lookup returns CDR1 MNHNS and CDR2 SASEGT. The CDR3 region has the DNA TGTGCCAGCAGTGAAGAAATTGCGCGCGTCAATGAGCAGTTCTTC. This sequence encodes CASSEEIARVNEQFF.

CDR3 in DNA: TGTGCCAGCAGCCCTCGGGGTAGCGAGGCCACAGATACGCAGTATTTT. Translating gives CASSPRGSEATDTQYF. The rearrangement joins TRBV7-9 to TRBJ2-3; tentative D call: TRBD2 (5 bases). The V gene's germline CDR1 is SEHNR and CDR2 FQNEAQ (reference sequence). V was cut by 5 bases and J by 2 bases, with 17 bases left in between. The CDR3 is made up of 16 amino acids.

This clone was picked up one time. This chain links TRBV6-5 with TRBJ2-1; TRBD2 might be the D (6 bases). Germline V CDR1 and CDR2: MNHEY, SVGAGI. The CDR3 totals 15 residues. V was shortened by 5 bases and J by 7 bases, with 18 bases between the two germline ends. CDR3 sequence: CASSPGVSAGNEQFF. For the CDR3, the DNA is TGTGCCAGCAGTCCCGGGGTCTCAGCGGGTAATGAGCAGTTCTTC.

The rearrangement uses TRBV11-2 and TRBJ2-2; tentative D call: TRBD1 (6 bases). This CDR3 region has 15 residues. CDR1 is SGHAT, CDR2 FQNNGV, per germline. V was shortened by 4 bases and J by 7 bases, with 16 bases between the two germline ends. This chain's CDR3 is CASSSVRGRVGELFF. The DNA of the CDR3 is TGTGCCAGCAGCTCGGTCAGGGGACGTGTCGGGGAGCTGTTTTTT.

CDR3: CASSTSYEQYF. The DNA for the CDR3 is TGCGCCAGCAGCACCTCCTACGAGCAGTACTTC. This sequence joins TRBV5-1 and TRBJ2-7; D uncertain. The CDR3 covers 11 residues. V gave up 4 bases and J gave up 0 bases, with 2 bases separating them. The V gene's germline CDR1 is SGHRS and CDR2 YFSETQ.